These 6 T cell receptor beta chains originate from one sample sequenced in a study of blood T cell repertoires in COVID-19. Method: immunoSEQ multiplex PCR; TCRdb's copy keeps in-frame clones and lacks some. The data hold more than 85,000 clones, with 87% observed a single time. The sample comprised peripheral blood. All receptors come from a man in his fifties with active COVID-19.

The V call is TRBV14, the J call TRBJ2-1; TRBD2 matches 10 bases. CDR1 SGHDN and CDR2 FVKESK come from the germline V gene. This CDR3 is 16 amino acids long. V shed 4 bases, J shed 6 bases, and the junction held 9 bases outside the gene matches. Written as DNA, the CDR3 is TGTGCCAGCAGCCCTTTTAGCGGGGGGCCAATCAATGAGCAGTTCTTC. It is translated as CASSPFSGGPINEQFF.

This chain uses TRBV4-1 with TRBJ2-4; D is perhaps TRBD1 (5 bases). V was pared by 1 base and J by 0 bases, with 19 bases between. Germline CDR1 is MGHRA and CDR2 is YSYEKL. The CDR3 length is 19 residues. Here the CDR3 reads CASSQVPGNLLRAKNIQYF. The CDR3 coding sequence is TGCGCCAGCAGCCAAGTTCCAGGGAACCTATTGAGAGCCAAAAACATTCAGTACTTC.

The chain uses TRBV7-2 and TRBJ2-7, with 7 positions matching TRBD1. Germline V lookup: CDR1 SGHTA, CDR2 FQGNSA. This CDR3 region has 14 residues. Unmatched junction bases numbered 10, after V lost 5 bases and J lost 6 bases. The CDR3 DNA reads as TGTGCCAGCAGCCCTACGGGACAGATTGCCGAGCAGTACTTC. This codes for CASSPTGQIAEQYF.

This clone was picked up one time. The CDR3 coding sequence is TGCAGCGTTGTGGATGGCAGGGTATTGAACAATGAGCAGTTCTTC. Translated, it gives CSVVDGRVLNNEQFF. The V and J genes are TRBV29-1 and TRBJ2-1, with a weak D call TRBD1 (5 bases). This CDR3 is built from 15 residues. Germline V gene data show CDR1 as SQVTM and CDR2 as ANQGSEA. Between the trimmed V and J ends, which lost 4 bases and 5 bases, there was a span of 18 bases.

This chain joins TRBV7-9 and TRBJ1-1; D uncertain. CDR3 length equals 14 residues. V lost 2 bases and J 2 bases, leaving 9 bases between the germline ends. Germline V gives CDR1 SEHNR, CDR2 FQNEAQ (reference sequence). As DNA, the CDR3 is TGTGCCAGCAGCTTATCGGGTCTCAACACTGAAGCTTTCTTT. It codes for CASSLSGLNTEAFF.

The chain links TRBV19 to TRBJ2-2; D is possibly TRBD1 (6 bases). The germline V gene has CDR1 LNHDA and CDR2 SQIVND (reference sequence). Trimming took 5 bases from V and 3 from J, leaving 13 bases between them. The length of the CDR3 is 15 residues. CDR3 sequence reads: CASSEGTRDTGELFF. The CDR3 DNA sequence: TGTGCCAGTAGTGAAGGGACAAGAGACACCGGGGAGCTGTTTTTT.